This T cell receptor beta chain was profiled in a study of OX40 agonist ivuxolimab in advanced cancers. By share of the sample, this clone is medium-sized. V lost 5 bases to trimming and J lost 4 bases, with 10 bases between them. Germline V gives CDR1 SGHTA, CDR2 FQGNSA. This CDR3 contains 13 residues. The data were produced by immunoSEQ multiplex PCR, yet TCRdb's version contains in-frame clones alone and is incomplete. The table has around 93,000 clones, around nine tenths seen once. The sequence was collected from an adult with an advanced solid tumor such as melanoma, head and neck, liver or kidney cancer. V and J are TRBV7-2 and TRBJ2-3, with no clear D. Here the sequenced sample was CD4+ or CD8+ T cells sorted from blood, taken in a trial of the OX40 agonist ivuxolimab. CDR3: CASSRRRPDTQYF. The CDR3 DNA follows: TGTGCCAGCAGCCGCCGACGGCCAGATACGCAGTATTTT. The full variable domain, rest sourced from reference TRBV7-2 and TRBJ2-3, is GAGVSQSPSNKVTEKGKDVELRCDPISGHTALYWYRQSLGQGLEFLIYFQGNSAPDKSGLPSDRFSAERTGGSVSTLTIQRTQQEDSAVYLCASSRRRPDTQYFGPGTRLTVL.